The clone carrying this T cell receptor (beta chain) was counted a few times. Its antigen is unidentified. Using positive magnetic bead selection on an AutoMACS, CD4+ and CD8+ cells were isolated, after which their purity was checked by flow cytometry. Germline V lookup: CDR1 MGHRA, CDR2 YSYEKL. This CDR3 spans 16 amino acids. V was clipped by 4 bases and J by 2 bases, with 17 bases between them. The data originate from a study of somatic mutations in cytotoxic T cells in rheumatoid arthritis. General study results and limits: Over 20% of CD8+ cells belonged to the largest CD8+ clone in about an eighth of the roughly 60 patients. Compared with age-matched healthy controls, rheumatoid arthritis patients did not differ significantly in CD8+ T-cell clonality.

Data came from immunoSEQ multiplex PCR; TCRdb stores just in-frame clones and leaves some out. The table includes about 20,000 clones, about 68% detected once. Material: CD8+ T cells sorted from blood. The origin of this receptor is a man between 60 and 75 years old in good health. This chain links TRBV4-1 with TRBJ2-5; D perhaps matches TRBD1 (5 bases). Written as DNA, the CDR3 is TGCGCCAGCAGCCCTTACTTATCCCGACAGCAAGAGACCCAGTACTTC. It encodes CASSPYLSRQQETQYF.